Shown below are 21 T cell receptor beta chains from a single sample sequenced in a study of blood T cell repertoires in COVID-19. Here immunoSEQ multiplex PCR was the method, and the copy in TCRdb shows in-frame clones only, minus some. The top ten clones hold around 5.4% of a sample with approximately 61,000 clones, approximately 79% of them seen once. Material: peripheral blood. These receptors all come from an older woman with acute or convalescent COVID-19.

CDR3 DNA sequence: TGTGCCAGCAGCTTAGGGCAGCAAGAGACCCAGTACTTC. It specifies CASSLGQQETQYF. The chain uses TRBV7-3 and TRBJ2-5, with D uncertain. The CDR3 length is 13 residues. Germline V gene lookup returns CDR1 SGHTA and CDR2 FQGTGA. V lost 2 bases, J lost 2 bases, and 6 bases lay in between.

This clone was seen more than once but under ten times. CDR3 in DNA: TGTGCCAGCAGCCCTCAGGACACAAGCTCCTACAATGAGCAGTTCTTC. Protein sequence: CASSPQDTSSYNEQFF. The rearrangement joins TRBV5-4 to TRBJ2-1; TRBD1 is a possible D gene (5 bases). Germline lookup yields CDR1 SGHNT and CDR2 YYREEE (reference sequence). This CDR3 is 16 amino acids long. V lost 4 bases, J lost 0 bases, and 14 bases lay in between.

V gene TRBV3-1 (or the pseudogene TRBV3-2) combines with J gene TRBJ1-2; D is possibly TRBD1 (6 bases). The ends were cut back, 0 bases at V and 8 bases at J, with 10 bases in the middle. The V gene's germline CDR1 is LGHDT and CDR2 YNNKEL (reference sequence). This CDR3 has 13 residues. The CDR3 here is CASSQDIRGGYTF. DNA for the CDR3: TGTGCCAGCAGCCAAGATATCAGGGGCGGCTACACCTTC.

This clone was seen just once. The chain carries TRBV5-6 and TRBJ2-1; TRBD2 matches at 11 bases. CDR3 length equals 19 residues. From germline, CDR1 is SGHDT and CDR2 YYEEEE. V lost 0 bases to trimming and J lost 10 bases; unmatched junction nucleotides: 18. The CDR3 DNA follows: TGTGCCAGCAGCTTGGCTTTGGCTAGCGGGGGGTACCACATTCAGGAGCAGTTCTTC. Its protein product is CASSLALASGGYHIQEQFF. The full variable domain, in which reference TRBV5-6 and TRBJ2-1 provide the parts outside the CDR3, is DAGVTQSPTHLIKTRGQQVTLRCSPKSGHDTVSWYQQALGQGPQFIFQYYEEEERQRGNFPDRFSGHQFPNYSSELNVNALLLGDSALYLCASSLALASGGYHIQEQFFGPGTRLTVL.

The rearrangement joins TRBV5-1 to TRBJ2-4; unclear D gene. V gave up 10 bases and J gave up 4 bases, with 30 bases separating them. The germline gives CDR1 SGHRS, CDR2 YFSETQ. The CDR3 totals 18 residues. Here the CDR3 DNA reads TGCGCCGGCGAAACAGCTTGCATTTCGACGATGGCGAAAAACATTCAGTACTTC. Protein sequence: CAGETACISTMAKNIQYF. Drawing the rest from reference TRBV5-1 and TRBJ2-4, the complete variable domain is KAGVTQTPRYLIKTRGQQVTLSCSPISGHRSVSWYQQTPGQGLQFLFEYFSETQRNKGNFPGRFSGRQFSNSRSEMNVSTLELGDSALYLCAGETACISTMAKNIQYFGAGTRLSVL.

This chain links TRBV30 with TRBJ2-3; perhaps TRBD2 as D (5 bases). The germline gives CDR1 GTSNPN, CDR2 SVGIG (reference sequence). The CDR3 has 12 residues. The germline V and J ends were trimmed by 0 bases and 5 bases, with 6 bases remaining between them. CDR3 in DNA: TGTGCCTGGAGTGTAACTAGAGATACGCAGTATTTT. Amino acid sequence: CAWSVTRDTQYF.

As DNA, the CDR3 is TGTGCCAGCAGCTTACAGGGTTACAGAGGGCAGTACTTC. Its protein is CASSLQGYRGQYF. This chain joins TRBV5-4 and TRBJ2-7; D possibly corresponds to TRBD1 (6 bases). Germline CDR1 and CDR2: SGHNT and YYREEE (reference sequence). V lost 2 bases, J lost 9 bases, and 15 bases lay in between. The CDR3 length is 13 residues.

The chain has TRBV29-1 and TRBJ2-1; TRBD2 aligns across 10 bases. The germline V gene encodes CDR1 SQVTM and CDR2 ANQGSEA. The J segment lost 4 bases and the V segment lost 4 bases, leaving 4 bases of the junction unmatched. The length of the CDR3 is 14 residues. CDR3 nucleotide sequence: TGCAGCGTTGTGACTAGCGGGCATTACAATGAGCAGTTCTTC. It encodes CSVVTSGHYNEQFF.

The gene calls are TRBV5-3 and TRBJ2-5; 7 positions agree with TRBD2. TRBV5-3 qualifies as an ORF whose function is uncertain. The ends lost 2 bases at V and 2 bases at J; junction bases unmatched: 12. The CDR3 is made up of 17 amino acids. CDR3 sequence (DNA): TGTGCCAGAAGCTTTATTCGTGGGGCTAGCGGACAAGAGACCCAGTACTTC. Amino acids: CARSFIRGASGQETQYF.

The chain uses TRBV5-1 and TRBJ1-1; weak D call: TRBD1 (5 bases). CDR1 is SGHRS, CDR2 YFSETQ, per germline. V lost 0 bases and J 4 bases, leaving 10 bases between the germline ends. The CDR3 spans 14 residues. The CDR3 bases are TGCGCCAGCAGCTTGGTAGGGGTAGGCACTGAAGCTTTCTTT. Residues: CASSLVGVGTEAFF.

This chain uses TRBV5-4 with TRBJ1-4; 9 nucleotides align to TRBD1. Trimming at V came to 5 bases and at J to 5 bases, leaving 10 bases not matched to a gene. The CDR3 contains 16 residues. The germline gives CDR1 SGHNT, CDR2 YYREEE (reference sequence). The CDR3 nucleotides read TGTGCCAGCAGTCCCGCGGCGGGGACAGGGAATGAAAAACTGTTTTTT. Translation: CASSPAAGTGNEKLFF.

This clone appeared once. V and J are TRBV2 and TRBJ2-5, with 10 nucleotides matching TRBD2. Per germline, CDR1 SNHLY and CDR2 FYNNEI. V was clipped by 5 bases and J by 5 bases; unmatched bases: 8. This CDR3 comprises 15 residues. The CDR3 DNA sequence: TGTGCCAGCAGTAACTCCGGGACTAGCGAGGAGACCCAGTACTTC. Translated, it gives CASSNSGTSEETQYF.

V is TRBV20-1 and J is TRBJ2-1; the D gene is possibly TRBD2 (5 bases). This CDR3 is 11 amino acids long. V was trimmed by 2 bases and J by 9 bases, leaving 8 bases between them. Per germline, CDR1 DFQATT and CDR2 SNEGSKA (reference sequence). The DNA for the CDR3 is TGCAGTGCTAGACTAGCTCGTGAGCAGTTCTTC. Translated, it gives CSARLAREQFF.

This clone was seen only a few times. V gene TRBV3-1 (or the pseudogene TRBV3-2) combines with J gene TRBJ2-3, with 13 bases aligning to TRBD2. J was trimmed by 4 bases and V by 0 bases; bases with no gene match: 4. CDR3 length: 17 amino acids. Per the germline V gene, CDR1 is LGHDT and CDR2 is YNNKEL (reference sequence). The CDR3 sequence: CASSQETGLAGPDTQYF. CDR3 DNA: TGTGCCAGCAGCCAAGAAACGGGACTAGCGGGACCAGATACGCAGTATTTT.

The chain carries TRBV27 and TRBJ2-7, with 7 positions matching TRBD1. V shed 6 bases and J 1 base; nucleotides not matched to a gene: 9. The CDR3 spans 15 residues. Germline V lookup: CDR1 MNHEY, CDR2 SMNVEV (reference sequence). The CDR3 bases are TGTGCCAGCAGCCTTATACAGGGGTCATCCTACGAGCAGTACTTC. It specifies CASSLIQGSSYEQYF.

The chain is built from TRBV6-5 and TRBJ1-2, with D unresolved. Germline V CDR1 and CDR2: MNHEY, SVGAGI. Deletions cut 2 bases from V and 8 bases from J, with 9 bases between. The CDR3 covers 12 residues. The CDR3 DNA is TGTGCCAGCAGTTACAGGGCGGGGGGCTACACCTTC. Its translation: CASSYRAGGYTF.

J is TRBJ1-1 and V is TRBV29-1; no reliable D call. This CDR3 has 12 amino acids. CDR1 and CDR2 (germline): SQVTM, ANQGSEA. V was cut by 4 bases and J by 4 bases, with 10 bases left in between. The CDR3 protein is CSVVGSGTEAFF. The CDR3 coding sequence is TGCAGCGTTGTGGGTTCGGGCACTGAAGCTTTCTTT.

The CDR3 DNA sequence: TGTGCCAGTGGCTCCGGGGGGGCTCTTACAGATACGCAGTATTTT. This translates into CASGSGGALTDTQYF. This chain uses TRBV9 with TRBJ2-3, with 8 nucleotides matching TRBD2. Germline trimming cut 8 bases from V and 3 bases from J; bases unmatched to any gene: 11. The germline gives CDR1 SGDLS, CDR2 YYNGEE. The CDR3 is made up of 15 amino acids. The whole variable domain, remainder taken from reference TRBV9 and TRBJ2-3, is DSGVTQTPKHLITATGQRVTLRCSPRSGDLSVYWYQQSLDQGLQFLIQYYNGEERAKGNILERFSAQQFPDLHSELNLSSLELGDSALYFCASGSGGALTDTQYFGPGTRLTVL.

The chain has TRBV5-4 and TRBJ1-2, with 7 nucleotides matching TRBD1. The junction had 7 bases not matched to a gene; V was cut back by 6 bases and J by 8 bases. The CDR3 consists of 12 residues. Germline V gene lookup returns CDR1 SGHNT and CDR2 YYREEE (reference sequence). Here the CDR3 reads CASIGTDRGYTF. Written as DNA, the CDR3 is TGTGCCAGCATCGGGACAGATAGAGGCTACACCTTC.

The chain uses TRBV7-3 and TRBJ2-3, with 8 bases fitting TRBD2. The CDR3 contains 18 residues. CDR1 and CDR2 from the germline V gene are SGHTA and FQGTGA. Trimming cost V 2 bases and J 3 bases; bases outside gene matches: 13. The CDR3 is CASSLRGPAGVGTDTQYF. The CDR3, as DNA: TGTGCCAGCAGCTTACGGGGCCCAGCGGGGGTGGGGACAGATACGCAGTATTTT.

The gene calls are TRBV5-1 and TRBJ1-6; the match to TRBD1 covers 9 bases. Germline V lookup: CDR1 SGHRS, CDR2 YFSETQ. This CDR3 has 15 amino acids. V lost 3 bases, J lost 10 bases, and 8 bases stayed unmatched. CDR3 region: CASSSVPGQGSPLHF. The CDR3 DNA reads as TGCGCCAGCAGCTCAGTCCCGGGACAGGGCTCACCCCTCCACTTT.